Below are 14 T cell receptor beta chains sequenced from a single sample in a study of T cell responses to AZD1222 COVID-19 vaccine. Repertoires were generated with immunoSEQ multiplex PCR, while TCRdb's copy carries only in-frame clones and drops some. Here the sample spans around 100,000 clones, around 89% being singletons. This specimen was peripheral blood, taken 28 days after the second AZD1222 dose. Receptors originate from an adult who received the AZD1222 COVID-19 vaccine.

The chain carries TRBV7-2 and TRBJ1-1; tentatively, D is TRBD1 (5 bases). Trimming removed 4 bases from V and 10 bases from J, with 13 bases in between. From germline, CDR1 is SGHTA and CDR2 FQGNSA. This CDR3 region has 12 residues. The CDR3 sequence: CASSSGGGRAFF. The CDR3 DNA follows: TGTGCCAGCAGCTCCGGGGGGGGTCGAGCTTTCTTT.

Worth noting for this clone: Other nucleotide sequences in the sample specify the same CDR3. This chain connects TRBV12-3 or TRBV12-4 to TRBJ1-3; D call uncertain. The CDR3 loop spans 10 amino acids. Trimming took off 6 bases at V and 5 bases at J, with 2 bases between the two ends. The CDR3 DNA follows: TGTGCCAGCAGCCGAAACACCATATATTTT. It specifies CASSRNTIYF.

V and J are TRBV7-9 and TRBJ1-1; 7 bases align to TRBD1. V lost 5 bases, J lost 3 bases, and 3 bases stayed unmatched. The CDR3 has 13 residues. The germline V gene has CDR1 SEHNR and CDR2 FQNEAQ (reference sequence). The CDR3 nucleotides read TGTGCCAGCAGCAAACAGGGGTACACTGAAGCTTTCTTT. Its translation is CASSKQGYTEAFF.

The DNA of the CDR3 is TGTGCCATCAGTGATAAGTTAGAGGTAGATCGCAATCAGCCCCAGCATTTT. It yields the protein CAISDKLEVDRNQPQHF. V usage is TRBV10-3 and J usage is TRBJ1-5, with D uncertain. This CDR3 region has 17 residues. V was cut by 3 bases and J by 2 bases, with 17 bases left in between. Germline CDR1 and CDR2: ENHRY and SYGVKD.

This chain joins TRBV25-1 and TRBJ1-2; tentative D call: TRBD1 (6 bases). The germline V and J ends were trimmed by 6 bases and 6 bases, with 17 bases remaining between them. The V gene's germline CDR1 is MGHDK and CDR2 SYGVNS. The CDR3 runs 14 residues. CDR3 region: CASRGITGRDGYTF. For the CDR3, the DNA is TGTGCCAGCAGAGGAATTACAGGGAGGGATGGCTACACCTTC.

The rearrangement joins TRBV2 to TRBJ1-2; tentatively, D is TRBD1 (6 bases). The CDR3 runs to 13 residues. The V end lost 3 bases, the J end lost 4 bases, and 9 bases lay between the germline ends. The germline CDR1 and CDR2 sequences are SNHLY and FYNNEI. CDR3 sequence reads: CASSEGHVYGYTF. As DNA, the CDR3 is TGTGCCAGCAGTGAGGGACACGTCTATGGCTACACCTTC.

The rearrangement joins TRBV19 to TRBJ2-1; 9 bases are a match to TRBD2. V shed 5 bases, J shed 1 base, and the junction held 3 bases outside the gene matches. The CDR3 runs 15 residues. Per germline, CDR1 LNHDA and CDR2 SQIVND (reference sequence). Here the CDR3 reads CASSGSGGSYNEQFF. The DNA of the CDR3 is TGTGCCAGTAGTGGGAGCGGGGGGTCCTACAATGAGCAGTTCTTC.

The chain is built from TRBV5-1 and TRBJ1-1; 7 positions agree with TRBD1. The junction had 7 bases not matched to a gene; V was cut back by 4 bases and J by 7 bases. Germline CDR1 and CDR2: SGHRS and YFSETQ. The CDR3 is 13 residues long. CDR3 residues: CASSPTGTSEAFF. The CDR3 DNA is TGCGCCAGCAGCCCGACAGGGACGAGTGAAGCTTTCTTT.

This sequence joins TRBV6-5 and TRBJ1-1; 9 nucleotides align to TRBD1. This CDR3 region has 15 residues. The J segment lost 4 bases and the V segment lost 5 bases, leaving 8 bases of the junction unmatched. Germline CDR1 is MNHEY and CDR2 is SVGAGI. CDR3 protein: CASSRGQGLFTEAFF. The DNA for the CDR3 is TGTGCCAGCAGTAGAGGACAGGGGTTATTCACTGAAGCTTTCTTT.

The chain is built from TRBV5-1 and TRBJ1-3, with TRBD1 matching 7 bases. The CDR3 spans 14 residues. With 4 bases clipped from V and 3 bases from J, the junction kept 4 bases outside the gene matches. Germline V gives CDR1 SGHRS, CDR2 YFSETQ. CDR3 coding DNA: TGCGCCAGCAGCAGGGGACAGAGTGGAAACACCATATATTTT. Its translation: CASSRGQSGNTIYF.

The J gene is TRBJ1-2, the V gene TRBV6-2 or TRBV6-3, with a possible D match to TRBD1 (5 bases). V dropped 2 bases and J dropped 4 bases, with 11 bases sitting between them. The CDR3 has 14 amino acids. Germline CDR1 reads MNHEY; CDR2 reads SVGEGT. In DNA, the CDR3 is TGTGCCAGCAGTTACGGGCGACAGCTCTATGGCTACACCTTC. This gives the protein CASSYGRQLYGYTF.

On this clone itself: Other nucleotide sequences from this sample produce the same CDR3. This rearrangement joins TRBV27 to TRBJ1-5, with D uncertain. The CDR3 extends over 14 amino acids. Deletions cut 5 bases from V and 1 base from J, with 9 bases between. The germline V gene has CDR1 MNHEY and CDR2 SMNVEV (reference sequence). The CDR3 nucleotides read TGTGCCAGCAGTCTGGGGTGGAGCAATCAGCCCCAGCATTTT. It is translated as CASSLGWSNQPQHF.

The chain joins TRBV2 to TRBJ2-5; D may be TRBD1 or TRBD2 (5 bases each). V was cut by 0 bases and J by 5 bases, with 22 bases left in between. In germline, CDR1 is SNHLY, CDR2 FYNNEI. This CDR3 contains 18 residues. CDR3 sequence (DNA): TGTGCCAGCAGTGAAGCATTCGGGGACCGGACCTCTAGGGAGACCCAGTACTTC. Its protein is CASSEAFGDRTSRETQYF.

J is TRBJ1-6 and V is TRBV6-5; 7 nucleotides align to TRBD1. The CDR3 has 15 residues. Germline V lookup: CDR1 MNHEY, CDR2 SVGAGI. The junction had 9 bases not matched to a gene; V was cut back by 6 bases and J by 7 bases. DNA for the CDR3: TGTGCCAGCAGGCCGACGGTACAGGGGAATTCACCCCTCCACTTT. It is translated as CASRPTVQGNSPLHF.